The TCR beta chain described here comes from a study of Japanese encephalitis immunity and Zika vaccine responses (dated by TCRdb to the early 2020s). Some background on the complete study: Each included participant got alum-adjuvanted ZPIV three times, at weeks 0, 4 and 28, with every dose being 5.0 ug. Two to three months ahead of the first ZPIV dose, roughly twelve participants were given JEV vaccine (IXIARO) as a two-dose regimen with the doses 28 days apart. Before ZPIV, twelve participants got a single dose of YFV vaccine (YF-VAX), while under ten participants were flavivirus-naive. For TCR sequencing, roughly 6 representative participants were selected from each pre-vaccination group, and samples were taken at week 0 (after pre-vaccination, before ZPIV) and at week 52. TCR repertoires were also analyzed from a few flavivirus-naive individuals at weeks 2, 6 and 52 after starting ZPIV vaccination. Stimulations used ZIKV structural-protein peptide pools split into flavivirus-conserved and non-conserved sets, or JEV or YFV peptides matching the pre-vaccination. The ZIKV peptides, 15-mers that overlapped by 11 residues, were chosen for containing NetMHCpan/NetMHCII-predicted epitopes with affinity below 50 nM. The study examined whether earlier vaccination against Japanese encephalitis virus (JEV) or yellow fever virus (YFV) influenced CD4 T cell responses to the Zika vaccine. The full study reports these points: Only a few individuals showed CD8 T cell responses to ZIKV peptide pools, and those responses were very low in magnitude. The analysis was restricted to a subset of trial participants with three doses and adequate samples, and the entire vaccinated cohort was not analyzed. Samples were clustered by participant, with no similarity observed between individuals, suggesting that no public TCRs were detected. Compared with YFV-pre-vaccinated donors, JEV-pre-vaccinated donors had higher repertoire similarity across time-points and stimulations, indicating that more clonotypes were common to ZIKV and JEV stimulation. After ZPIV, a significant decrease in repertoire richness of CD4 T cells responding to conserved ZIKV epitopes was observed in JEV-pre-vaccinated donors. The individual peptides behind the cross-reactive responses were not identified because limits on sample size made peptide-pool deconvolution impossible.

This clonotype is medium-sized (0.01 to 0.1%) in terms of sample share. Per-base quality was not reported, and no clone a single base away is much larger than it. PBMCs were labeled with CellTrace CFSE and were cultured for under 7 days in RPMI containing about 8% human serum plus peptide pools at around 1 ug/mL each. Unfixed proliferating CD4 T cells were sorted on a BD FACSAria as live CD56-CD19-CD16-CD3+CD4+ CFSE-low cells. Enrolled adults were healthy and seronegative for ZIKV, JEV, YFV, DENV and WNV by microneutralization screening. The samples were taken from a phase 1, double-blinded, randomized, placebo-controlled trial testing an alum-adjuvanted Zika purified-inactivated virus (ZPIV) vaccine. Peripheral blood mononuclear cells were isolated using a standard procedure and kept frozen in liquid nitrogen until needed. The library was prepared using 5' RACE. TCRbeta libraries were pooled in proportion to their sorted cell numbers before sequencing. RNAzol RT was used to extract total RNA from the sorted cells, and cDNA was then synthesized using an oligo(dT) primer together with a template-switching oligo. The TCRbeta V-CDR3-J region was PCR-amplified with Kapa HiFi using a SMARTer oligo primer and a TCRbeta constant-region primer. A second PCR added Illumina adaptors and sample-specific index barcodes, with HighPrep bead cleanup and Bioanalyzer confirmation of a roughly 650 bp band. Libraries were sequenced on an Illumina MiSeq with 2x151 bp paired-end reads. As for the authors' bioinformatics: Reads were demultiplexed with an in-house Java program, and TCRbeta annotations were assigned and clonotypes were counted with MiXCR. Repertoire overlap was assessed with Morisita-Horn indices from the R package vegan, and UPGMA clustering and Circos plots of recurring clonotypes were generated. Shannon diversity and richness were normalized to the maximum possible value based on input cell numbers, so that values between 0 and 1 were obtained. CDR3beta sequences were aligned with MUSCLE, distances computed with SeqinR, and multidimensional scaling plotted in R. Through fastp at Q25 and MiXCR, TCRdb rebuilt clones from the public reads, retaining in-frame beta chains. Identical CDR3 proteins give one entry, which carries the most common genes and DNA. It is TCRdb's table, rather than the study itself, that gives the V and J calls and clone size. The table held for this sample gives 92 distinct CDR3 sequences.

V lost 1 base and J lost 4 bases; the stretch between them is 14 bases long. In the germline V gene, CDR1 corresponds to MNHNS and CDR2 to SASEGT. The CDR3, from cysteine to phenylalanine, totals 16 residues. Only the CDR3 DNA stays, 48 bases, in frame from base 1. Here the sequenced sample was antigen-activated CD4+ T cells from blood, cultured, taken during a Zika inactivated vaccine study. This chain joins TRBV6-1 to TRBJ2-4; no D gene call is confident. The TCR was taken from an adult man who received an inactivated Zika virus vaccine. The CDR3 region: CASSEGWGGSKNIQYF. The DNA sequence is given as TGTGCCAGCAGTGAAGGGTGGGGTGGCAGTAAAAACATTCAGTACTTC.